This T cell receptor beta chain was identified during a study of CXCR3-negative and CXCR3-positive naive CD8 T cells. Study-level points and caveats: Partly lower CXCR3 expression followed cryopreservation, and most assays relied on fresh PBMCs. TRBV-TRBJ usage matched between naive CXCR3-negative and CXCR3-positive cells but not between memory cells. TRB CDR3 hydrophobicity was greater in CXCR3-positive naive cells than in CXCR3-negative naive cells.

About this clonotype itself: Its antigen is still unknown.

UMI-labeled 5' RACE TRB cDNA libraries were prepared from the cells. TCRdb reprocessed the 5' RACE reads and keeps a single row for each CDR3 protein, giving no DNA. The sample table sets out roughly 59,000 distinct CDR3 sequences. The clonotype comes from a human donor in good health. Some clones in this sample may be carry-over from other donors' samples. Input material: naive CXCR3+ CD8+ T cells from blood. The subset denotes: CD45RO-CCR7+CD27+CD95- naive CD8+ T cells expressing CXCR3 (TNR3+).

CDR3 in amino acids: CASSQWAQGGTDTQYF. The V call is TRBV7-8, the J call TRBJ2-3; TCRdb selects TRBD1, and the lack of DNA leaves this call unchecked. The CDR3 contains 16 residues. Germline CDR1 and CDR2: SGHVS and FQNEAQ.